This TCR beta chain was profiled in a study of T cells in Graves' hyperthyroidism and ophthalmopathy (dated by TCRdb to the late 2010s). Background on the whole study: Peripheral blood samples were taken at initial diagnosis, before any treatment was given. Thyroid tissue and blood T-cell repertoires from over 5 Graves' hyperthyroidism patients were also compared in the study. TCR V-J signatures able to tell the groups apart were searched for in a discovery cohort of 100 patients, of whom under 45 had Graves' ophthalmopathy and under 65 had stable Graves' hyperthyroidism. For training and testing, the roughly 93 patients in the discovery cohort were randomly divided in a 7:3 ratio. The paper describes TCR Vbeta CDR3 sequencing of 135 peripheral blood samples, made up of 43 ophthalmopathy patients, some 76 hyperthyroidism patients and around 17 progressor patients. Following sampling, methimazole starting at 30 mg daily was given to hyperthyroidism patients, and high-dose intravenous methylprednisolone was given to ophthalmopathy patients. An independent validation cohort of about 20 hyperthyroidism patients and 17 patients who later progressed to ophthalmopathy tested prospective prediction of ophthalmopathy.

Sequences SGHAT (CDR1) and FQNNGV (CDR2) are obtained from the germline V gene. Trimming takes 5 bases off V and 4 bases off J; junction bases not matched to a gene: 5. The CDR3 covers 15 residues, taking in both the cysteine and the phenylalanine. This entry keeps only the CDR3 DNA: 45 bases, framed from base 1. Amplification of TCR beta CDR3 regions was carried out from RNA transcripts. For the first round of RT-PCR on the TCR CDR3, the HTBI primer set was used together with the Qiagen OneStep RT-PCR kit. Libraries were constructed in a second round of multiplex PCR, after which size selection and purification were performed. Sequencing of the libraries was done on an Illumina HiSeq2000 using paired-end 100 bp reads. Concerning the study's data processing: SOAPnuke was used to process the raw data, throwing out any read that contained adapters or uncalled bases, had a mean Phred below 15, or lacked an exact constant-primer or identifier match. COPE v1.2.5 was used to merge the high-quality paired reads, and each unique nucleotide sequence was defined as a clonotype. MiTCR v1.1 was used to align the clonotypes against IMGT TRBV, TRBD and TRBJ reference segments. The analysis included only V-J combinations with a frequency above 0.0001, which together covered around 99% of the repertoires. A TCS score was defined as the ratio between F50 (clonal expansion) and ExV (chaos), using BLOSUM62-based TCRdist between CDR3 peptides within each V-J. Welch's t-statistics and random forest reduced some 510 V-J features to fewer than 15, which were used in a naive Bayes classifier (R e1071). TCRdb itself trimmed the public reads at Q25 with fastp, ran MiXCR and retained productive beta chains. One record per CDR3 amino acid sequence lists the most common genes and DNA. The V and J calls reflect TCRdb's pipeline rather than the authors' work. The table for this sample lists approximately 410,000 distinct CDR3 sequences; about 15% of them were counted only once. About 13% of the sample is held by the ten biggest clonotypes.

Points on this clonotype: Its target antigen remains unknown. Base qualities were left out, and no much larger clone turns up one base away.

Ophthalmopathy patients had moderately to severely active disease, with a Clinical Activity Score of 3 or more, a NOSPECS grade of 4 or more, and a disease duration of less than 3 months. Patients with uncontrolled infections, other autoimmune diseases, pregnancy or lactation were excluded. Clinical symptoms, serum thyroxine and TRAb, thyroid ultrasound, and orbital computed tomography formed the basis for the diagnoses. PBMCs were isolated from about 9.1 ml of fresh peripheral blood by Ficoll-Paque density gradient centrifugation. Total RNA was extracted using Trizol reagent, and RNA quality was assessed on an Agilent 2100 Bioanalyzer. Results and caveats for the whole study, not just this receptor: Blood samples also contained most of the expanded thyroid clonotypes (frequency above 0.001), which suggests that blood repertoires may reflect thyroid immune responses. Sample size was not statistically predetermined, and blinding of investigators to group allocation was not performed. In validation, the model predicted progression to ophthalmopathy with approximately 71% sensitivity and approximately 72% specificity, a median of approximately 6.7 months before onset. A 13 V-J signature model separated ophthalmopathy from stable hyperthyroidism, with nearly 90% sensitivity and just under 84% specificity in cross-validation and 80%/75% in testing.

What was sequenced was blood. This clonotype was sampled from a young man with Graves' ophthalmopathy. The chain couples TRBV11-2 to TRBJ2-1; TRBD2 matches 10 bases in the middle. The CDR3 reads as follows: CASSPGLALYNEQFF. The DNA sequence is given as TGTGCCAGCAGCCCGGGACTAGCGCTTTACAATGAGCAGTTCTTC.